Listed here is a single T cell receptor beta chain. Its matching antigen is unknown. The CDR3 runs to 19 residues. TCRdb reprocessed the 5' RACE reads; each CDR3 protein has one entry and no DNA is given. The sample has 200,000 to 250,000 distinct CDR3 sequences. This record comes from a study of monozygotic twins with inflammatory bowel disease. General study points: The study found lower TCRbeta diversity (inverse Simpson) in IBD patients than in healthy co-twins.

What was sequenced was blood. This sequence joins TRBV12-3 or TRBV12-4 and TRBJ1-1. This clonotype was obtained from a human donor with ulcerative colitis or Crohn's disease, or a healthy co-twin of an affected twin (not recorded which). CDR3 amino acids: CASSTSPPLGWVMNTEAFF.